Sequencing of this TCR beta chain was carried out in a study of PD-1 blockade in mismatch repair-deficient tumors. Study at large: Patients had more than ten mismatch repair-deficient cancer types, all previously treated and progressing. Study-wide points: After pembrolizumab, tumor-resident clones rose rapidly, then generally contracted before radiologic responses.

Every patient had mismatch repair deficiency by PCR or immunohistochemistry. The TCR-sequenced patients were a few responders to pembrolizumab. Germline V gene data show CDR1 as SGHKS and CDR2 as YYEKEE (reference sequence). The V end lost 3 bases, the J end lost 6 bases, and 16 bases lay between the germline ends. The CDR3 extends over 15 amino acids. Of note for this clone: Its antigen is still unknown.

This table comes from immunoSEQ multiplex PCR, and its TCRdb copy is limited to in-frame clones, with some not included. The repertoire holds under 95,000 clones, with approximately 84% as singletons. This TCR came from an adult with mismatch repair-deficient cancer. The sequenced sample was peripheral blood, obtained 12 weeks after starting pembrolizumab. The rearrangement uses TRBV5-5 and TRBJ2-1, with a possible D match to TRBD2 (6 bases). The CDR3, as DNA: TGTGCCAGCAGCTCTCCGGGCCCCGGGGGCAATGAGCAGTTCTTC. As protein: CASSSPGPGGNEQFF.